These 22 T cell receptor beta chains share one sample of origin, sequenced in a study of blood T cell repertoires in COVID-19. Generated by immunoSEQ multiplex PCR, the TCRdb table keeps only in-frame clones and is missing some. The repertoire holds more than 45,000 clones, with approximately 85% as singletons. The sample comprised peripheral blood. Receptor source: a human donor in a cohort sampled during active COVID-19.

The chain recombines TRBV28 with TRBJ2-7, with 12 bases matching TRBD1. The CDR3 is 16 amino acids. V lost 6 bases to trimming and J lost 4 bases; unmatched junction nucleotides: 10. Germline V gives CDR1 MDHEN, CDR2 SYDVKM. CDR3 in amino acids: CASSRVPGQGAYEQYF. For the CDR3, the DNA is TGTGCCAGCAGCAGAGTACCGGGACAGGGGGCTTACGAGCAGTACTTC.

This chain uses TRBV7-8 with TRBJ2-7; D perhaps matches TRBD1 (6 bases). The CDR3 loop spans 15 amino acids. Deletions cut 1 base from V and 0 bases from J, with 10 bases between. The germline CDR1 and CDR2 sequences are SGHVS and FQNEAQ. CDR3 protein: CASSLDGTHSYEQYF. The CDR3 region has the DNA TGTGCCAGCAGCTTAGACGGGACACACTCCTACGAGCAGTACTTC.

This chain connects TRBV28 to TRBJ1-3; D call uncertain. The germline V gene encodes CDR1 MDHEN and CDR2 SYDVKM. The germline V and J ends were trimmed by 6 bases and 3 bases, with 3 bases remaining between them. The length of the CDR3 is 11 residues. CDR3 nucleotide sequence: TGTGCCAGCAGCTTTGGAAACACCATATATTTT. It yields the protein CASSFGNTIYF.

This chain uses TRBV7-2 with TRBJ2-7; 8 bases line up with TRBD2. Germline V gene lookup returns CDR1 SGHTA and CDR2 FQGNSA. This CDR3 comprises 15 residues. With V trimmed by 5 bases and J by 0 bases, 6 bases remained unmatched. CDR3 bases: TGTGCCAGCAGCCAGACTAGCGCCAGCTCCTACGAGCAGTACTTC. Its translation is CASSQTSASSYEQYF.

J is TRBJ1-1 and V is TRBV6-2 or TRBV6-3, with D perhaps TRBD1 (6 bases). V shed 7 bases and J shed 7 bases, with 13 bases lying between them. The CDR3 is made up of 12 amino acids. CDR1 is MNHEY, CDR2 SVGEGT, per germline. CDR3 in amino acids: CASTPGQSEAFF. The CDR3 region has the DNA TGTGCCAGCACCCCCGGACAGAGTGAAGCTTTCTTT.

This clone was detected only a few times. The chain carries TRBV5-1 and TRBJ1-3, with TRBD1 identical over 7 bases. Germline CDR1 reads SGHRS; CDR2 reads YFSETQ. J lost 3 bases, V lost 4 bases, and 13 bases had no gene match. This CDR3 contains 17 residues. The CDR3 DNA is TGCGCCAGCAGCCAGGGACAGCTCACTACCTTTGGAAACACCATATATTTT. As protein: CASSQGQLTTFGNTIYF.

The chain carries TRBV12-3 or TRBV12-4 and TRBJ1-1, with 8 bases that match TRBD1. This CDR3 is built from 13 residues. The V gene end was trimmed by 8 bases and the J gene end by 3 bases; junction bases not matched to a gene: 5. DNA for the CDR3: TGTGCCAGCGGCAACAGGGGGGACACTGAAGCTTTCTTT. This sequence encodes CASGNRGDTEAFF.

The rearrangement joins TRBV7-2 to TRBJ2-7; 10 bases agree with TRBD2. The V segment lost 5 bases and the J segment 4 bases; nucleotides outside the gene matches: 5. The CDR3 extends over 14 amino acids. From germline, CDR1 is SGHTA and CDR2 FQGNSA. CDR3 region: CASSRTSGAYEQYF. In DNA form, the CDR3 reads TGTGCCAGCAGCAGAACTAGCGGGGCTTACGAGCAGTACTTC. Combining the CDR3 with reference TRBV7-2 and TRBJ2-7 gives the whole variable domain GAGVSQSPSNKVTEKGKDVELRCDPISGHTALYWYRQSLGQGLEFLIYFQGNSAPDKSGLPSDRFSAERTGGSVSTLTIQRTQQEDSAVYLCASSRTSGAYEQYFGPGTRLTVT.

The CDR3 is CASSTTGDTEAFF. CDR3 bases: TGTGCCAGCAGTACGACAGGGGACACTGAAGCTTTCTTT. The chain is built from TRBV12-3 or TRBV12-4 and TRBJ1-1; 8 bases match TRBD1. The CDR3 consists of 13 residues. Trimming cost V 5 bases and J 3 bases; bases outside gene matches: 2.

This clone was observed once. The chain joins TRBV5-4 to TRBJ2-5; 7 nucleotides align to TRBD1. Trimming cost V 1 base and J 3 bases; bases outside gene matches: 6. The germline V gene encodes CDR1 SGHNT and CDR2 YYREEE (reference sequence). The CDR3 length is 15 residues. The CDR3 protein is CASSLQGQTKETQYF. The DNA for the CDR3 is TGTGCCAGCAGCTTGCAGGGACAGACTAAAGAGACCCAGTACTTC.

This chain connects TRBV6-5 to TRBJ1-1; D remains unclear. V shed 7 bases and J shed 0 bases, with 9 bases lying between them. CDR3 size: 13 residues. CDR1 MNHEY and CDR2 SVGAGI come from the germline V gene. Here the CDR3 reads CASKRRVNTEAFF. The CDR3 nucleotides read TGTGCCAGCAAGCGGAGGGTGAACACTGAAGCTTTCTTT.

The chain couples TRBV5-1 to TRBJ1-1; TRBD1 matches at 7 bases. Germline CDR1 is SGHRS and CDR2 is YFSETQ. The CDR3 consists of 13 residues. The V and J ends lost 3 bases and 5 bases, in that order; junction bases with no gene match: 4. This CDR3 reads CASSSPGGTEAFF. The DNA of the CDR3 is TGCGCCAGCAGCTCCCCAGGGGGAACTGAAGCTTTCTTT.

The chain carries TRBV4-1 and TRBJ2-1, with 9 bases identical to TRBD2. The J segment lost 4 bases and the V segment lost 0 bases, leaving 7 bases of the junction unmatched. The CDR3 totals 17 residues. Germline CDR1 is MGHRA and CDR2 is YSYEKL. The CDR3 spells CASSQEGLASFYNEQFF. The CDR3, as DNA: TGCGCCAGCAGCCAAGAGGGACTAGCCAGCTTTTACAATGAGCAGTTCTTC.

This chain connects TRBV6-5 to TRBJ2-3, with D possibly TRBD2 on 6 matching bases. The CDR3 consists of 14 residues. Per germline, CDR1 MNHEY and CDR2 SVGAGI. V lost 2 bases to trimming and J lost 2 bases, with 8 bases between them. CDR3 amino acids: CASSYEGLTDTQYF. The CDR3 DNA follows: TGTGCCAGCAGTTACGAGGGACTCACAGATACGCAGTATTTT.

The rearrangement uses TRBV6-1 and TRBJ2-5; D remains unclear. Trimming removed 3 bases from V and 1 base from J, with 6 bases in between. The CDR3 runs 13 residues. Germline V gene data show CDR1 as MNHNS and CDR2 as SASEGT. CDR3 DNA: TGTGCCAGCAGTGATTATGTCCAAGAGACCCAGTACTTC. Residues: CASSDYVQETQYF.

V and J are TRBV7-9 and TRBJ1-1; a weak D match, TRBD1 (6 bases). The V end lost 5 bases, the J end lost 11 bases, and 18 bases lay between the germline ends. Germline assignment: CDR1 SEHNR and CDR2 FQNEAQ (reference sequence). CDR3 size: 13 residues. CDR3 residues: CASSPEGGREAFF. The CDR3 region has the DNA TGTGCCAGCAGCCCCGAGGGGGGGAGAGAGGCTTTCTTT.

The gene calls are TRBV4-1 and TRBJ2-6; possible D gene TRBD1, 6 bases. CDR1 and CDR2 from the germline V gene are MGHRA and YSYEKL. V lost 3 bases, J lost 2 bases, and 11 bases lay in between. CDR3 length: 16 residues. CDR3: CASSHNDRTGANVLTF. In DNA form, the CDR3 reads TGCGCCAGCAGCCATAATGACAGGACTGGGGCCAACGTCCTGACTTTC.

V usage is TRBV5-1 and J usage is TRBJ2-1; 10 positions match TRBD2. With V trimmed by 6 bases and J by 6 bases, 3 bases remained unmatched. Looked up from germline, CDR1 is SGHRS and CDR2 is YFSETQ. This CDR3 is built from 13 residues. The CDR3 reads CASNSGRGNEQFF. CDR3 nucleotides: TGCGCCAGCAACAGCGGGAGGGGCAATGAGCAGTTCTTC.

The chain couples TRBV15 to TRBJ2-4; 7 nucleotides line up with TRBD1. The V gene end was trimmed by 0 bases and the J gene end by 0 bases; junction bases not matched to a gene: 8. CDR3 size: 18 residues. Per the germline V gene, CDR1 is LNHNV and CDR2 is YYDKDF (reference sequence). The CDR3 DNA reads TGTGCCACCAGCAGAGATGGGACAGCCGATCTAGCCAAAAACATTCAGTACTTC. It is translated as CATSRDGTADLAKNIQYF.

In nucleotides, the CDR3 is TGTGCCAGCAGCCAAGATCTTTCGGCGGAACCTCAGTACTTC. It codes for CASSQDLSAEPQYF. The chain combines TRBV3-1 (or the pseudogene TRBV3-2) with TRBJ2-4; D gene unclear. The germline CDR1 and CDR2 sequences are LGHDT and YNNKEL (reference sequence). CDR3 length: 14 amino acids. Trimming removed 0 bases at V and 12 bases at J, with 15 bases between.

This clone was seen only once. The chain employs TRBV7-3 and TRBJ2-3; 7 nucleotides agree with TRBD1. V shed 5 bases and J 9 bases; nucleotides not matched to a gene: 5. The CDR3 sequence is 12 residues long. The germline gives CDR1 SGHTA, CDR2 FQGTGA. This chain's CDR3 is CASSEQGMTQYF. The CDR3 DNA reads as TGTGCCAGCAGCGAACAGGGGATGACGCAGTATTTT.

This clone was recorded only once. CDR3 sequence reads: CASSVGQGSYNEQFF. CDR3 DNA sequence: TGTGCCAGCAGCGTAGGGCAGGGGTCCTACAATGAGCAGTTCTTC. The genes are TRBV9 and TRBJ2-1, with D tentatively TRBD1 (6 bases). V was shortened by 0 bases and J by 1 base, with 8 bases between the two germline ends. Germline V gives CDR1 SGDLS, CDR2 YYNGEE. The CDR3 extends over 15 amino acids. Based on the CDR3 plus reference TRBV9 and TRBJ2-1, the full variable domain is DSGVTQTPKHLITATGQRVTLRCSPRSGDLSVYWYQQSLDQGLQFLIQYYNGEERAKGNILERFSAQQFPDLHSELNLSSLELGDSALYFCASSVGQGSYNEQFFGPGTRLTVL.